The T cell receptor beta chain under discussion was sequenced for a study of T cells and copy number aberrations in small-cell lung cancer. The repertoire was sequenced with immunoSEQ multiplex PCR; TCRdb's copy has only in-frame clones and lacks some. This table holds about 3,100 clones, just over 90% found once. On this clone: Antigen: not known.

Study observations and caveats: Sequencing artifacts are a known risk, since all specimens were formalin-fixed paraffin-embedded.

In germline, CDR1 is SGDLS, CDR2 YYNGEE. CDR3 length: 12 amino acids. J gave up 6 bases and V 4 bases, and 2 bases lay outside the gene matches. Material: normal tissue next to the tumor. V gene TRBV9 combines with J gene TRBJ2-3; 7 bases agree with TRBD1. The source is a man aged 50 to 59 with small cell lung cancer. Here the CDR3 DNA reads TGTGCCAGCAGCCAACAGGGGGATACGCAGTATTTT. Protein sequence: CASSQQGDTQYF.